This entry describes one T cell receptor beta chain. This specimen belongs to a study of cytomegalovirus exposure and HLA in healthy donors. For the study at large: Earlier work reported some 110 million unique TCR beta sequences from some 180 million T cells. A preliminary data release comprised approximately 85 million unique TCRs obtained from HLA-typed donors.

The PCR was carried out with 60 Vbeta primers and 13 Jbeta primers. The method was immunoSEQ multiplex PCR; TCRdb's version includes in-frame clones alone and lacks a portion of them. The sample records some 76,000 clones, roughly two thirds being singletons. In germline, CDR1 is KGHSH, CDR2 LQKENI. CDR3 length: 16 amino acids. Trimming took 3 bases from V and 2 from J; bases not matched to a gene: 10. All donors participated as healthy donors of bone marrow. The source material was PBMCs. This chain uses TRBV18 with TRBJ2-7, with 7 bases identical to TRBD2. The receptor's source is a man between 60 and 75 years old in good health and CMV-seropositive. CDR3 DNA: TGTGCCAGCTCACCTCTCGGGGGGAGGTTAGCCTACGAGCAGTACTTC. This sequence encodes CASSPLGGRLAYEQYF.